These 7 T cell receptor beta chains came from one sample sequenced in a study of shared clonotypes between healthy human individuals. Repertoires were generated with immunoSEQ multiplex PCR, while TCRdb's copy carries only in-frame clones and drops some. Of 850,000 to 1,200,000 clones listed, approximately 70% were seen once; the top ten hold over 1.3%. Material: memory CD4+ T cells sorted from blood. As to subset: CD45RA-negative fraction. The receptors come from a young man in good health.

The chain employs TRBV5-6 and TRBJ1-4, with TRBD1 identical over 8 bases. The CDR3 totals 16 residues. V gave up 2 bases and J gave up 4 bases; unmatched junction bases: 7. CDR1 SGHDT and CDR2 YYEEEE come from the germline V gene. Written as DNA, the CDR3 is TGTGCCAGCAGCTTTTTAGGACAGGGTGGTAATGAAAAACTGTTTTTT. The encoded protein is CASSFLGQGGNEKLFF.

This chain connects TRBV5-1 to TRBJ2-3; a weak D match, TRBD1 (7 bases). The CDR3 runs 16 residues. In germline, CDR1 is SGHRS, CDR2 YFSETQ. Trimming removed 4 bases from V and 0 bases from J, with 15 bases in between. Here the CDR3 DNA reads TGCGCCAGCAGCACGGGGGACAGCTATAGCACAGATACGCAGTATTTT. It translates to CASSTGDSYSTDTQYF.

The chain couples TRBV30 to TRBJ2-5, with D possibly being TRBD1 or TRBD2 (6 bases each). CDR1 GTSNPN and CDR2 SVGIG come from the germline V gene (reference sequence). Trimming left V 4 bases short and J 1 base short, with 19 bases between. The CDR3 sequence is 16 residues long. The CDR3, as DNA: TGTGCCTGGATGGCTAAGGGGGGCAGGGGCCAAGAGACCCAGTACTTC. It encodes CAWMAKGGRGQETQYF. The entire variable domain, with the rest obtained from reference TRBV30 and TRBJ2-5, is as follows: SQTIHQWPATLVQPVGSPLSLECTVEGTSNPNLYWYRQAAGRGLQLLFYSVGIGQISSEVPQNLSASRPQDRQFILSSKKLLLSDSGFYLCAWMAKGGRGQETQYFGPGTRLLVL.

This clone was detected once. The V call is TRBV11-2, the J call TRBJ2-3, with D possibly TRBD2 on 6 matching bases. V was pared by 1 base and J by 0 bases, with 20 bases between. Germline lookup yields CDR1 SGHAT and CDR2 FQNNGV. This CDR3 contains 19 residues. CDR3 loop: CASSLGRGVTPLSTDTQYF. Written as DNA, the CDR3 is TGTGCCAGCAGCTTAGGGCGGGGCGTAACCCCCCTTAGCACAGATACGCAGTATTTT.

Comment on this clone: Different DNA sequences within this sample yield the same CDR3. The chain recombines TRBV18 with TRBJ2-3; maybe TRBD2 (5 bases). The CDR3 loop spans 12 amino acids. V dropped 3 bases and J dropped 6 bases, with 7 bases sitting between them. Germline assignment: CDR1 KGHSH and CDR2 LQKENI. The CDR3 is CASSPAGDTQYF. CDR3 nucleotide sequence: TGTGCCAGCTCACCGGCGGGCGATACGCAGTATTTT.

This clone has a single count. Different DNA sequences within this sample yield the same CDR3. J is TRBJ1-2 and V is TRBV7-8; D gene uncertain. Between the trimmed V and J ends, which lost 3 bases and 5 bases, there was a span of 10 bases. Germline values: CDR1 SGHVS, CDR2 FQNEAQ. CDR3 length: 13 amino acids. The CDR3 coding sequence is TGTGCCAGCAGCTTTGGAACCGAGTATGGCTACACCTTC. It translates to CASSFGTEYGYTF. Looking up the rest from reference TRBV7-8 and TRBJ1-2 gives the full variable domain: GAGVSQSPRYKVAKRGQDVALRCDPISGHVSLFWYQQALGQGPEFLTYFQNEAQLDKSGLPSDRFFAERPEGSVSTLKIQRTQQEDSAVYLCASSFGTEYGYTFGSGTRLTVV.

V gene TRBV29-1 combines with J gene TRBJ1-1, with D possibly being TRBD1 (5 bases). Germline loops: CDR1 SQVTM, CDR2 ANQGSEA. This CDR3 spans 14 amino acids. V was cut by 0 bases and J by 5 bases, with 13 bases left in between. The CDR3 DNA reads TGCAGCGTTGAAGAACTGGGGCCAAGAACTGAAGCTTTCTTT. Translated, it gives CSVEELGPRTEAFF.